These 28 T cell receptor beta chains originate from one sample sequenced in a study of glioma-infiltrating T cells. Amplification of TCR alpha and beta CDR3 regions from RNA used iRepertoire nested multiplex PCR. TCRdb re-called the multiplex PCR reads with MiXCR, one entry per CDR3 protein. The data show 300,000 to 400,000 distinct CDR3 sequences, with 35% to 45% seen just once and about 12% held by the top ten. Material for sequencing was glioma tissue, nonneoplastic brain tissue, or PBMCs (not recorded which). All receptors derive from a human donor with low-grade glioma or glioblastoma, undergoing nonglioma brain surgery, or in good health (not recorded which).

The chain links TRBV30 to TRBJ2-5; D is ambiguous. The CDR3 contains 11 residues. Between the trimmed V and J ends, which lost 5 bases and 4 bases, there was a span of 8 bases. From germline, CDR1 is GTSNPN and CDR2 SVGIG (reference sequence). CDR3 nucleotide sequence: TGTGCCTGGTCTAGATCAGAGACCCAGTACTTC. It yields the protein CAWSRSETQYF.

V is TRBV6-2 or TRBV6-3 and J is TRBJ2-7, with 10 bases fitting TRBD2. The CDR3 runs 19 residues. Germline CDR1 is MNHEY and CDR2 is SVGEGT. Germline trimming cut 0 bases from V and 2 bases from J; bases unmatched to any gene: 13. CDR3 protein: CASSYSPPTTSGKTYEQYF. CDR3 DNA sequence: TGTGCCAGCAGTTACTCCCCCCCCACAACTAGCGGGAAAACCTACGAGCAGTACTTC.

Ten or more counts support this clonotype. This chain uses TRBV7-8 with TRBJ2-1; D could derive from TRBD1 or TRBD2 (5 bases each). CDR3 length equals 14 residues. CDR1 is SGHVS and CDR2 is FQNEAQ in the germline V gene. Trimming shortened V by 6 bases and J by 3 bases, and 12 bases separated the two germline ends. The CDR3 DNA sequence: TGTGCCAGCAGGCAGGGACCGAACTACAATGAGCAGTTCTTC. The encoded protein is CASRQGPNYNEQFF. The entire variable domain, with the rest obtained from reference TRBV7-8 and TRBJ2-1, is as follows: GAGVSQSPRYKVAKRGQDVALRCDPISGHVSLFWYQQALGQGPEFLTYFQNEAQLDKSGLPSDRFFAERPEGSVSTLKIQRTQQEDSAVYLCASRQGPNYNEQFFGPGTRLTVL.

The chain carries TRBV7-2 and TRBJ1-3; 10 bases are a match to TRBD1. CDR3 size: 17 residues. Per germline, CDR1 SGHTA and CDR2 FQGNSA. Trimming cost V 2 bases and J 1 base; bases outside gene matches: 5. As DNA, the CDR3 is TGTGCCAGCAGCTTACCCGACAGGGGGCATTCTGGAAACACCATATATTTT. This translates into CASSLPDRGHSGNTIYF.

The sample holds a few counts of this clonotype. CDR3 nucleotides: TGTGCCAGCATCCGGGACAGCTCCTACGAGCAGTACTTC. This codes for CASIRDSSYEQYF. V is TRBV28 and J is TRBJ2-7; 7 nucleotides match TRBD1. J lost 0 bases, V lost 7 bases, and 3 bases had no gene match. This CDR3 spans 13 amino acids. The germline V gene has CDR1 MDHEN and CDR2 SYDVKM.

This clonotype showed up just a few times. The chain is built from TRBV20-1 and TRBJ2-1; possible D gene TRBD1, 5 bases. Per the germline V gene, CDR1 is DFQATT and CDR2 is SNEGSKA (reference sequence). The CDR3 consists of 15 residues. CDR3 bases: TGCAGAGCCACAAGACCCCAAAGGGGATACAATGAGCAGTTCTTC. This gives the protein CRATRPQRGYNEQFF.

The CDR3 spells CASSSSTPDMVATYGYTF. In DNA form, the CDR3 reads TGTGCCAGCAGCTCCTCAACCCCTGACATGGTAGCAACCTATGGCTACACCTTC. The J gene is TRBJ1-2, the V gene TRBV11-2; D remains ambiguous. The CDR3 spans 18 residues. Germline V gene data show CDR1 as SGHAT and CDR2 as FQNNGV. With 4 bases removed from V and 4 bases from J, the gap between germline ends came to 25 bases.

V gene TRBV14 combines with J gene TRBJ1-2; no firm D call. The CDR3 spans 13 residues. Germline CDR1 is SGHDN and CDR2 is FVKESK. The V end lost 5 bases, the J end lost 1 base, and 8 bases lay between the germline ends. CDR3 in amino acids: CASSMTLNYGYTF. CDR3 DNA sequence: TGTGCCAGCAGCATGACACTTAACTATGGCTACACCTTC. The whole variable domain, remainder taken from reference TRBV14 and TRBJ1-2, is EAGVTQFPSHSVIEKGQTVTLRCDPISGHDNLYWYRRVMGKEIKFLLHFVKESKQDESGMPNNRFLAERTGGTYSTLKVQPAELEDSGVYFCASSMTLNYGYTFGSGTRLTVV.

The rearrangement uses TRBV10-3 and TRBJ2-7; D not certain. Trimming pared 7 bases from V and 4 bases from J, leaving 8 bases between. Germline V CDR1 and CDR2: ENHRY, SYGVKD. This CDR3 is 11 amino acids long. The CDR3 loop is CAIMGRYEQYF. The CDR3 DNA sequence: TGTGCCATCATGGGCAGATACGAGCAGTACTTC.

Here the CDR3 reads CSASRNLGDTQYF. CDR3 DNA: TGCAGTGCTAGTAGGAATTTGGGAGATACGCAGTATTTT. The V and J genes are TRBV20-1 and TRBJ2-3; D is unclear. Germline assignment: CDR1 DFQATT and CDR2 SNEGSKA (reference sequence). Trimming shortened V by 3 bases and J by 5 bases, and 12 bases separated the two germline ends. The CDR3 runs to 13 residues.

This clonotype has a handful of counts. The CDR3 protein is CASSLLPGAGELFF. DNA for the CDR3: TGTGCCAGCAGTTTACTCCCAGGCGCCGGGGAGCTGTTTTTT. This chain links TRBV27 with TRBJ2-2; D remains ambiguous. The V and J ends lost 2 bases and 6 bases respectively, with 10 bases between them. This CDR3 region has 14 residues. Germline CDR1 is MNHEY and CDR2 is SMNVEV (reference sequence).

J is TRBJ2-7 and V is TRBV4-1, with TRBD1 identical over 9 bases. This CDR3 region has 16 residues. J lost 2 bases, V lost 4 bases, and 9 bases had no gene match. The germline V gene has CDR1 MGHRA and CDR2 YSYEKL. In DNA, the CDR3 is TGCGCCAGCAGCCTCCATGGGACAGGGAAAACCTACGAGCAGTACTTC. Translated: CASSLHGTGKTYEQYF.

This clonotype came up once. CDR3 protein: CASSLPGEAAEGPTDTQYF. CDR3 DNA: TGTGCCAGCAGTTTGCCAGGGGAGGCGGCGGAAGGGCCCACAGATACGCAGTATTTT. This chain connects TRBV27 to TRBJ2-3; D could derive from TRBD1 or TRBD2 (6 bases each). Germline assignment: CDR1 MNHEY and CDR2 SMNVEV (reference sequence). The CDR3 covers 19 residues. The V and J ends lost 3 bases and 2 bases respectively, with 24 bases between them.

The CDR3: CASSQDSGTNSSPLHF. CDR3 sequence (DNA): TGTGCCAGCAGCCAAGATTCCGGGACAAATTCTTCACCCCTCCACTTT. J is TRBJ1-6 and V is TRBV14; a weak D match, TRBD1 (6 bases). Germline-derived CDR1 and CDR2 are SGHDN and FVKESK. Trimming pared 0 bases from V and 9 bases from J, leaving 15 bases between. This CDR3 is 16 amino acids long.

Here the CDR3 DNA reads TGTGCCAGCATCTACGGGGGACTAGCGGGAAATAATGAGCAGTTCTTC. Translation: CASIYGGLAGNNEQFF. The V call is TRBV6-1, the J call TRBJ2-1, with 13 bases lining up with TRBD2. This CDR3 has 16 residues. J gave up 7 bases and V 7 bases, and 10 bases lay outside the gene matches. The germline CDR1 and CDR2 sequences are MNHNS and SASEGT.

A few counts support this clonotype. The chain is built from TRBV6-6 and TRBJ2-3; D gene ambiguous. This CDR3 region has 15 residues. Germline loops: CDR1 MNHNY, CDR2 SVGAGI (reference sequence). Trimming cost V 2 bases and J 1 base, with 10 bases left between them. The CDR3 DNA is TGTGCCAGCAGTTACGTTGGCAGCGGCACAGATACGCAGTATTTT. As protein: CASSYVGSGTDTQYF.

In its sample, this clonotype was seen once. The chain joins TRBV5-1 to TRBJ2-3, with 11 bases matching TRBD2. This CDR3 is 17 amino acids long. The germline CDR1 and CDR2 sequences are SGHRS and YFSETQ. V shed 0 bases and J 5 bases; nucleotides not matched to a gene: 8. In DNA form, the CDR3 reads TGCGCCAGCAGCTTGGATATAGGGACTAGCGGAGGAGATACGCAGTATTTT. Its protein is CASSLDIGTSGGDTQYF.

On this clonotype: The junction departs from germline at one end; a sequencing error may be responsible. Here the CDR3 reads CTSRGDGDQPQHF. CDR3 DNA sequence: TGTACCAGTAGGGGGGACGGAGATCAGCCCCAGCATTTT. This rearrangement joins TRBV28 to TRBJ1-5; TRBD1 is a possible D gene (6 bases). Germline V gene sequence: CDR1 MDHEN, CDR2 SYDVKM. CDR3 length equals 13 residues.

In this sample, this clonotype turned up once. A much bigger clone sits one base away, suggesting this may be a read error. This chain connects TRBV28 to TRBJ2-1; D is ambiguous. The CDR3 runs 13 residues. CDR1 and CDR2 from the germline V gene are MDHEN and SYDVKM. The CDR3 loop is CASSLLSYNERFF. CDR3 nucleotides: TGTGCCAGCAGTTTGCTATCCTACAATGAGCGGTTCTTC.

V gene TRBV6-6 combines with J gene TRBJ2-3; tentatively, D is TRBD1 (6 bases). Germline V gene sequence: CDR1 MNHNY, CDR2 SVGAGI (reference sequence). V gave up 0 bases and J gave up 0 bases, with 16 bases separating them. The CDR3 extends over 18 amino acids. The CDR3, as DNA: TGTGCCAGCAGTTACTCGGGTCTCGGCAGGGGAAGCACAGATACGCAGTATTTT. It is translated as CASSYSGLGRGSTDTQYF.

This clonotype has just a few counts. The chain has TRBV4-1 and TRBJ2-3; 7 bases map to TRBD2. The germline gives CDR1 MGHRA, CDR2 YSYEKL. This CDR3 comprises 16 residues. V lost 4 bases to trimming and J lost 1 base; unmatched junction nucleotides: 8. CDR3 in amino acids: CASSPRAGVGTDTQYF. CDR3 coding DNA: TGCGCCAGCAGCCCGCGGGCGGGAGTGGGCACAGATACGCAGTATTTT.

This clonotype was counted ten times or more. CDR3 region: CASSLRGTNSYNEQFF. The CDR3 coding sequence is TGTGCCAGCAGCCTACGAGGGACAAACTCCTACAATGAGCAGTTCTTC. This chain uses TRBV6-2 or TRBV6-3 with TRBJ2-1, with D tentatively TRBD1 (6 bases). Trimming shortened V by 6 bases and J by 0 bases, and 15 bases separated the two germline ends. CDR1 is MNHEY and CDR2 is SVGEGT in the germline V gene. The CDR3 runs to 16 residues.

The count of this clonotype is one. The rearrangement uses TRBV15 and TRBJ1-1; D is ambiguous. The length of the CDR3 is 13 residues. V was cut by 10 bases and J by 5 bases, with 17 bases left in between. CDR1 is LNHNV, CDR2 YYDKDF, per germline (reference sequence). The CDR3 DNA is TGTGCCATTAGCAGAGATTTCTTTACTGAAGCTTTCTTT. It yields the protein CAISRDFFTEAFF.

The chain uses TRBV7-2 and TRBJ2-7; 8 bases map to TRBD2. Trimming took 2 bases from V and 2 from J; bases not matched to a gene: 5. The CDR3 sequence is 15 residues long. Germline CDR1 and CDR2: SGHTA and FQGNSA. The CDR3 bases are TGTGCCAGCAGCTTAAGTTCTAGCGGGCCCTACGAGCAGTACTTC. Residues: CASSLSSSGPYEQYF.

This clonotype was recorded many times. The gene calls are TRBV4-3 and TRBJ2-1, with D perhaps matching TRBD1 (5 bases). CDR1 is LGHNA and CDR2 is YSLEER in the germline V gene. V was shortened by 0 bases and J by 8 bases, with 20 bases between the two germline ends. The CDR3 contains 17 residues. CDR3 protein: CASSQEGRANPIHEQFF. The DNA of the CDR3 is TGCGCCAGCAGCCAAGAGGGCAGGGCAAATCCCATCCATGAGCAGTTCTTC.

The chain joins TRBV11-2 to TRBJ1-2; D remains unclear. Germline CDR1 SGHAT, CDR2 FQNNGV. The CDR3 extends over 14 amino acids. The V end lost 0 bases, the J end lost 7 bases, and 12 bases lay between the germline ends. This CDR3 is CASSLDRTPGGYTF. CDR3 nucleotide sequence: TGTGCCAGCAGCTTAGATAGGACCCCTGGTGGCTACACCTTC.

This clonotype occurred a few times. This chain joins TRBV4-3 and TRBJ2-5; D not certain. Between the trimmed V and J ends, which lost 0 bases and 5 bases, there was a span of 13 bases. CDR1 LGHNA and CDR2 YSLEER come from the germline V gene. This CDR3 region has 15 residues. In DNA form, the CDR3 reads TGCGCCAGCAGCCAAGATACCGCGGCTCTGGAGACCCAGTACTTC. Translating gives CASSQDTAALETQYF.

In its sample, this clonotype was seen many times. The chain uses TRBV27 and TRBJ1-1; no clear D. The CDR3 sequence is 14 residues long. The germline CDR1 and CDR2 sequences are MNHEY and SMNVEV (reference sequence). The V end was cut by 2 bases, the J end by 4 bases, with 11 bases between. The CDR3 DNA sequence: TGTGCCAGCAGTTTAATCTGGGGAAGCACTGAAGCTTTCTTT. Its translation: CASSLIWGSTEAFF.